This TCR beta chain was retrieved from a study of vaccination and CD4 T cells after COVID-19. Cultured CD4+ T-cell DNA underwent Oncomine TCR Beta short-read sequencing. TCRdb fed the PCR reads into MiXCR, producing one record per CDR3 protein. The sample contains 15,000 to 20,000 distinct CDR3 sequences, 45% to 50% of which appear only once. As for treatment: roughly 10-day PBMC culture with coronavirus spike peptide pools or control peptides (ViraFEST assay). This clonotype has a handful of counts. The antigen is not known. V lost 3 bases and J 1 base, leaving 6 bases between the germline ends. CDR1 and CDR2 from the germline V gene are DFQATT and SNEGSKA (reference sequence). The CDR3 totals 12 residues.

The chain links TRBV20-1 to TRBJ1-1, with D possibly being TRBD1 (5 bases). This receptor was taken from a human donor who had recovered from COVID-19. The sequencing input was CD4+ T cells from blood, cultured in vitro. The chain's CDR3 is CSASRGNTEAFF. Here the CDR3 DNA reads TGCAGTGCTAGTAGGGGGAACACTGAAGCTTTCTTT.